This T cell receptor beta chain comes out of a study of T cells after yellow fever vaccination (dated by TCRdb to between 2017 and 2020). As for the study more broadly: Libraries from fractions with low cell numbers were prepared with the SMART-Seq v4 Ultra Low Input RNA kit. To follow T-cell clones before and after both primary and booster YFV17D yellow fever vaccination, bulk TCR alpha and beta repertoires underwent longitudinal sequencing. Two healthy male donors, one aged 18 to 30 and one aged 30 to 40 years, made up the cohort. Blood was drawn at multiple timepoints before and after primary and secondary immunization, with bulk PBMC replicates and cell subsets isolated. What the authors observed across the whole study: The secondary T-cell response was weaker than the primary response but faster, peaking on day 5 instead of day 15. Only two donors were included in the study, so the extent to which the findings can be generalized is limited. Because abundant contaminating clonotypes from the bulk population could be contained in FACS-sorted repertoires, computational filtering was required. After the booster, most clones that had expanded after primary vaccination were detected again (approximately 97% of CD4 and more than 80% of CD8), suggesting broad maintenance of memory. A small fraction of clonotypes appeared in both the CD4 and CD8 compartments, likely as a result of convergent recombination.

This specimen's treatment or condition label, interpreted: live attenuated yellow fever vaccine strain. At each blood-draw timepoint, two biological replicates of bulk PBMCs were obtained. A standard Ficoll-Paque protocol was used to isolate PBMCs from peripheral blood. TriZol was used to extract RNA from bulk PBMCs, from CD4 and CD8 fractions, and from dextramer-positive and dextramer-negative fractions. The CDR3 runs 14 residues from the cysteine to the phenylalanine. Of the read, only the CDR3 DNA is kept; its 42 bases are in frame from base 1. V lost 5 bases and J lost 3 bases, and the count of bases not matched to a germline gene is 5. TCR cDNA was made using 5'RACE template switching, a step that added a universal primer site and unique molecular identifiers. Priming for cDNA synthesis came from both the TCR alpha and TCR beta constant segments. Library amplification used two PCR steps, and the second PCR step added sample barcodes and sequencing adapters. Sequencing of libraries was done on Illumina HiSeq 2500 (2x100 bp) or NovaSeq (2x150 bp). In the source study's methods: Reads were demultiplexed and collapsed into UMI consensus sequences with MIGEC, and V(D)J alignment was performed with MiXCR. Clonotypes responding to the vaccine were identified with edgeR on replicate PBMC samples, with the criteria of FDR below 0.01 and a log2 fold change above 5 up to day 15. Bulk clonotypes were assigned CD4 or CD8 identity according to which sequenced CD4 or CD8 repertoire held them at higher abundance. TCRdb trimmed the raw reads at Q25, called clones with MiXCR and kept productive beta chains. Entries are consolidated by CDR3 protein sequence, retaining the most common genes and DNA. Clone size and V and J calls follow TCRdb, not the original study. For this sample the table gives about 580,000 distinct CDR3 sequences, of which about a sixth were detected only once. The biggest ten clones account for around 15% of the sample.

About this clonotype: Its antigen is still unknown. Nothing much larger sits one base from this clone, and base qualities are not available.

This sequence uses TRBV12-3 or TRBV12-4 and TRBJ1-1; 8 central bases correspond to TRBD1. The source is a young man who received the YFV17D yellow fever vaccine. The material sequenced was PBMCs, taken 4 to 6 days after the first yellow fever vaccination. The nucleotide sequence is given as TGTGCCAGCAGTGAACAGGGGGTAGACACTGAAGCTTTCTTT. The resulting protein is CASSEQGVDTEAFF.